Below, 12 T cell receptor beta chains from the same sample are listed, as sequenced in a study of cytomegalovirus exposure and HLA in healthy donors. The PCR made use of 60 Vbeta and 13 Jbeta primers. The assay was immunoSEQ multiplex PCR, and TCRdb's table has in-frame clones only and misses some. The data contain 100,000 or so clones, less than 80% of them singletons. The sequencing input was PBMCs. These receptors all come from a man aged 25-45 years in good health and CMV-seropositive.

This clone was observed a few times. The gene calls are TRBV5-4 and TRBJ1-1, with TRBD1 matching over 7 bases. CDR3 length: 13 amino acids. Trimming cost V 4 bases and J 4 bases; bases outside gene matches: 4. The germline gives CDR1 SGHNT, CDR2 YYREEE (reference sequence). The DNA for the CDR3 is TGTGCCAGCAGCGGGTCAGGGGGCACTGAAGCTTTCTTT. As protein: CASSGSGGTEAFF.

The V and J genes are TRBV9 and TRBJ1-1, with a weak D call TRBD1 (5 bases). Germline V lookup: CDR1 SGDLS, CDR2 YYNGEE. Trimming removed 4 bases at V and 2 bases at J, with 12 bases between. The CDR3 sequence is 14 residues long. CDR3 nucleotide sequence: TGTGCCAGCAGCCTACAGACAGACAACACTGAAGCTTTCTTT. Its translation: CASSLQTDNTEAFF.

The gene calls are TRBV29-1 and TRBJ2-3; 11 bases match TRBD2. Germline lookup yields CDR1 SQVTM and CDR2 ANQGSEA. V lost 4 bases to trimming and J lost 4 bases; unmatched junction nucleotides: 4. The CDR3 runs 14 residues. In DNA, the CDR3 is TGCAGCGTTGCTAGCGGGGGGTGGTCAGATACGCAGTATTTT. It is translated as CSVASGGWSDTQYF.

The chain links TRBV7-2 to TRBJ2-2, with 7 bases lining up with TRBD2. The CDR3 has 15 amino acids. The trim removed 5 bases at V and 5 bases at J, leaving 8 bases unmatched. Germline V CDR1 and CDR2: SGHTA, FQGNSA. This chain's CDR3 is CASSLGGGLTGELFF. CDR3 DNA sequence: TGTGCCAGCAGCCTGGGGGGGGGACTTACCGGGGAGCTGTTTTTT.

The chain joins TRBV11-3 to TRBJ2-3, with D possibly TRBD2 on 7 matching bases. The CDR3 sequence is 15 residues long. Germline lookup yields CDR1 SGHNT and CDR2 YENEEA. V was shortened by 4 bases and J by 5 bases, with 16 bases between the two germline ends. Here the CDR3 reads CASSSGGPGGDTQYF. The CDR3 bases are TGTGCCAGCAGCTCCGGGGGGCCCGGCGGAGATACGCAGTATTTT.

The V and J genes are TRBV6-5 and TRBJ2-7, with D possibly matching TRBD2 (5 bases). Between the trimmed V and J ends, which lost 7 bases and 4 bases, there was a span of 8 bases. The CDR3 is made up of 11 amino acids. Per the germline V gene, CDR1 is MNHEY and CDR2 is SVGAGI. The CDR3 bases are TGTGCCAGCACGGGGTCTTACGAGCAGTACTTC. Protein: CASTGSYEQYF.

Notes on this clone: At one boundary the junction diverges from the germline segment, which might be a read error. This specimen includes other DNA sequences encoding the same CDR3. The rearrangement uses TRBV5-1 and TRBJ2-7, with 8 bases aligning to TRBD1. The CDR3 length is 15 residues. Germline assignment: CDR1 SGHRS and CDR2 YFSETQ. This chain's CDR3 is CASSSGTGYSYEQYF. As DNA, the CDR3 is TGCGCCAGCAGCTCCGGGACAGGTTACTCCTACGAGCAATACTTC. The variable domain in full, with the rest retrieved from reference TRBV5-1 and TRBJ2-7, is KAGVTQTPRYLIKTRGQQVTLSCSPISGHRSVSWYQQTPGQGLQFLFEYFSETQRNKGNFPGRFSGRQFSNSRSEMNVSTLELGDSALYLCASSSGTGYSYEQYFGPGTRLTVT.

V is TRBV6-5 and J is TRBJ1-4; perhaps TRBD1 as D (5 bases). The germline V gene encodes CDR1 MNHEY and CDR2 SVGAGI. This CDR3 region has 14 residues. The ends were cut back, 5 bases at V and 11 bases at J, with 18 bases in the middle. In DNA, the CDR3 is TGTGCCAGCAGTGACTGGGACGGCGGGAGGAAACTGTTTTTT. It is translated as CASSDWDGGRKLFF.

The genes are TRBV11-2 and TRBJ2-5, with D possibly being TRBD2 (6 bases). Matching the DNA end better, TRBJ2-7 makes the J call doubtful. CDR1 is SGHAT, CDR2 FQNNGV, per germline. The CDR3 is 14 residues long. CDR3: CASSLAVADYEQYF. The CDR3 DNA is TGTGCCAGCAGCTTGGCGGTAGCGGACTACGAGCAGTACTTC.

The J gene is TRBJ2-5, the V gene TRBV27; D might be TRBD1 (6 bases). The V end lost 3 bases, the J end lost 4 bases, and 15 bases lay between the germline ends. The CDR3 loop spans 15 amino acids. The germline gives CDR1 MNHEY, CDR2 SMNVEV (reference sequence). CDR3 loop: CASSLGRTASETQYF. Written as DNA, the CDR3 is TGTGCCAGCAGTTTGGGCAGGACAGCCTCAGAGACCCAGTACTTC.

The chain recombines TRBV5-1 with TRBJ1-1, with D maybe TRBD1 (5 bases). Trimming removed 3 bases from V and 3 bases from J, with 12 bases in between. Germline CDR1 SGHRS, CDR2 YFSETQ. This CDR3 region has 14 residues. The CDR3 sequence: CASSSVSTDTEAFF. CDR3 nucleotide sequence: TGCGCCAGCAGCTCAGTCTCGACAGACACTGAAGCTTTCTTT.

The chain couples TRBV11-2 to TRBJ1-2, with 7 nucleotides matching TRBD1. V shed 1 base and J 4 bases; nucleotides not matched to a gene: 0. The CDR3 loop spans 13 amino acids. Germline CDR1 SGHAT, CDR2 FQNNGV. The CDR3 is CASSLGTGYGYTF. In DNA, the CDR3 is TGTGCCAGCAGCTTAGGGACAGGCTATGGCTACACCTTC.